Below are 15 T cell receptor beta chains sequenced from a single sample in a study of tumor-infiltrating lymphocytes in oesophageal squamous cell carcinoma. TCRdb reanalysed the PCR reads using MiXCR and keeps one entry per CDR3 protein. The sample carries around 21,000 distinct CDR3 sequences, about 38% recorded once. Material for sequencing was normal esophageal tissue next to the tumor. The receptors here all came from a male donor with esophageal squamous cell carcinoma.

This clonotype occurred many times. Being one base from a much bigger clone, this may be a read error. The rearrangement uses TRBV7-9 and TRBJ2-5; a weak D match, TRBD2 (5 bases). Between the trimmed V and J ends, which lost 8 bases and 11 bases, there was a span of 24 bases. This CDR3 region has 14 residues. The germline V gene encodes CDR1 SEHNR and CDR2 FQNEAQ (reference sequence). This chain's CDR3 is CASGRGSSYNEQYF. The CDR3 DNA is TGTGCCAGCGGAAGAGGGAGTTCCTACAATGAGCAGTACTTC.

This clonotype is labeled as medium-sized. This chain links TRBV12-3 or TRBV12-4 with TRBJ1-5; a weak D match, TRBD1 (6 bases). V lost 6 bases and J 5 bases, leaving 11 bases between the germline ends. The CDR3 contains 13 residues. The CDR3 here is CASSLQGHQPQHF. The CDR3 coding sequence is TGTGCCAGCAGCCTACAGGGCCATCAGCCCCAGCATTTT.

This clonotype has a handful of counts. This rearrangement joins TRBV7-6 to TRBJ2-7, with TRBD2 matching 8 bases. From germline, CDR1 is SGHVS and CDR2 FNYEAQ. J gave up 7 bases and V 5 bases, and 10 bases lay outside the gene matches. This CDR3 is 14 amino acids long. In nucleotides, the CDR3 is TGTGCCAGCAGCCCCAGGACTAGCTTGAATGAGCAGTACTTC. Translating gives CASSPRTSLNEQYF.

At least ten counts were recorded for this clonotype. This may stem from a read error, because a much larger clone lies one nucleotide away. The rearrangement joins TRBV27 to TRBJ2-1, with TRBD2 matching over 7 bases. The DNA matches TRBJ2-7 better at its end, which makes the J call doubtful. Germline V lookup: CDR1 MNHEY, CDR2 SMNVEV (reference sequence). The CDR3 spans 16 residues. The CDR3 sequence is CASSLTGGSTYNEQYF. In DNA, the CDR3 is TGTGCCAGCAGTTTAACTGGCGGGAGTACTTACAATGAGCAGTACTTC.

The CDR3, as DNA: TGTGCCAGCAGACTCGGACTAGTTCCTATAACAGATACGCAGTATTTT. Its translation is CASRLGLVPITDTQYF. The chain uses TRBV28 and TRBJ2-3, with TRBD2 matching over 7 bases. The germline V gene has CDR1 MDHEN and CDR2 SYDVKM. V trimming: 6 bases; J trimming: 3 bases; junction bases outside the gene matches: 12. CDR3 length equals 16 residues. Complete variable domain (other parts from reference TRBV28 and TRBJ2-3): DVKVTQSSRYLVKRTGEKVFLECVQDMDHENMFWYRQDPGLGLRLIYFSYDVKMKEKGDIPEGYSVSREKKERFSLILESASTNQTSMYLCASRLGLVPITDTQYFGPGTRLTVL.

This chain connects TRBV11-1 to TRBJ1-5; D is possibly TRBD1 (5 bases). V dropped 1 base and J dropped 1 base, with 8 bases sitting between them. Germline values: CDR1 SGHAT, CDR2 FQDESV (reference sequence). This CDR3 spans 15 amino acids. The CDR3 loop is CASSLGGVSNQPQHF. The CDR3 nucleotides are TGTGCCAGCAGCTTAGGAGGGGTGAGCAATCAGCCCCAGCATTTT.

This clonotype was seen repeatedly, ten times or more. The chain couples TRBV7-9 to TRBJ1-2, with TRBD1 as a possible D gene (5 bases). The CDR3 runs 15 residues. CDR1 SEHNR and CDR2 FQNEAQ come from the germline V gene (reference sequence). The V end lost 0 bases, the J end lost 5 bases, and 13 bases lay between the germline ends. This chain's CDR3 is CASSLAHGGNYGYTF. For the CDR3, the DNA is TGTGCCAGCAGCTTAGCGCACGGGGGTAATTATGGCTACACCTTC.

The J gene is TRBJ2-2, the V gene TRBV7-2, with D uncertain. Germline V lookup: CDR1 SGHTA, CDR2 FQGNSA. V was pared by 3 bases and J by 1 base, with 6 bases between. This CDR3 spans 14 amino acids. In DNA, the CDR3 is TGTGCCAGCAGCTTGTATGAGAACACCGGGGAGCTGTTTTTT. Translation: CASSLYENTGELFF.

This chain connects TRBV7-3 to TRBJ2-3; TRBD2 matches 12 bases. The trim removed 5 bases at V and 5 bases at J, leaving 8 bases unmatched. The germline gives CDR1 SGHTA, CDR2 FQGTGA. This CDR3 has 16 residues. The chain's CDR3 is CASSKTSGSGVDTQYF. In DNA form, the CDR3 reads TGTGCCAGCAGCAAGACTAGCGGGAGCGGGGTAGATACGCAGTATTTT.

With regard to this clonotype: At one end, the junction sequence differs from germline, possibly due to a read error. The V gene is TRBV7-6, the J gene TRBJ2-6; D call uncertain. The J call may be mistaken, given a closer DNA end match to TRBJ2-5. This CDR3 contains 13 residues. CDR1 is SGHVS and CDR2 is FNYEAQ in the germline V gene. The CDR3: CASSQTPRETQYF. CDR3 DNA: TGTGCTAGCAGCCAAACCCCGAGAGAGACCCAGTACTTC.

This clonotype appeared many times. The chain has TRBV6-6 and TRBJ2-3; D call uncertain. V was clipped by 0 bases and J by 5 bases, with 15 bases between them. The germline CDR1 and CDR2 sequences are MNHNY and SVGAGI (reference sequence). There are 16 residues in the CDR3. Here the CDR3 reads CASSYSSLLIRDTQYF. The CDR3 nucleotides are TGTGCCAGCAGTTACTCGAGCCTCCTCATAAGAGATACGCAGTATTTT.

The gene calls are TRBV28 and TRBJ2-3; D unresolved. The assigned J gene may be wrong: the sequence end matches TRBJ2-1 better. The CDR3 has 15 residues. Germline V gene sequence: CDR1 MDHEN, CDR2 SYDVKM. The CDR3 DNA reads as TGTGCCAGCAGTTCCCTGCTCGGCCCACAAAATGAGCAGTTCTTC. Translated: CASSSLLGPQNEQFF.

The chain links TRBV7-2 to TRBJ2-3; D gene ambiguous. CDR1 is SGHTA, CDR2 FQGNSA, per germline. The CDR3 length is 14 residues. V gave up 3 bases and J gave up 1 base, with 8 bases separating them. The CDR3 DNA follows: TGTGCCAGCAGCTTGTGGGTAGGCACAGATACGCAGTATTTT. Protein product: CASSLWVGTDTQYF.

This clonotype was recorded many times. V is TRBV27 and J is TRBJ2-3; 7 bases are a match to TRBD2. V lost 3 bases to trimming and J lost 1 base; unmatched junction nucleotides: 16. The CDR3 sequence is 19 residues long. CDR1 is MNHEY and CDR2 is SMNVEV in the germline V gene (reference sequence). Here the CDR3 reads CASSFQAPGGTFGTDTQYF. For the CDR3, the DNA is TGTGCCAGCAGTTTTCAGGCTCCGGGGGGTACCTTCGGCACAGATACGCAGTATTTT.

The chain employs TRBV7-3 and TRBJ2-7; D gene ambiguous. The DNA end is more similar to TRBJ2-1, so the J call may be wrong. The CDR3 has 12 residues. The V gene's germline CDR1 is SGHTA and CDR2 FQGTGA. CDR3 region: CASSLKGREQFF. The CDR3 nucleotides are TGTGCCAGCAGCTTAAAGGGTAGAGAGCAGTTCTTC.